This T cell receptor beta chain was captured by sequencing in a study of healthy donors' naive CD4 and CD8 T cells. Worth noting for this clonotype: A junction boundary mismatches the germline segment, possibly from a read error.

CDR1 and CDR2 (germline): MNHNY, SVGAGI (reference sequence). This CDR3 spans 15 amino acids. Starting from approximately 500 ng of total RNA, TCR libraries were made with linear amplification. TCRdb reprocessed the reads via MiXCR and lists one record per CDR3 protein. The sample lists about 200,000 distinct CDR3 sequences, around 80% seen once, with roughly 2.4% in the top ten. The sequence was collected from a pool of human donors in good health; the sample pools cells from several healthy donors. The chain is built from TRBV6-6 and TRBJ2-5; D unresolved. Sequenced sample: naive CD4+ and CD8+ T cells sorted from blood, pooled from several donors. The DNA of the CDR3 is TGTGCCAGCAGCCTCCCAGCTTTACTCGGCTCGCTAACTCACTTC. This encodes CASSLPALLGSLTHF.